The 14 T cell receptor beta chains presented below share a single source sample, sequenced in a study of shared clonotypes between healthy human individuals. Naive CD8 cells lacked CD45RO and underwent positive selection for CCR7, leaving out terminally differentiated effector memory CD45RA+ cells. Assay: immunoSEQ multiplex PCR; the TCRdb copy retains only in-frame clones and omits some. The repertoire holds nearly 2 million clones, with about 95% as singletons. Sequenced material: naive CD8+ T cells sorted from blood. The receptor set was obtained from a man younger than 35 in good health.

As regards this clone: In the same sample, other DNA sequences code for this CDR3. This chain uses TRBV5-6 with TRBJ2-1, with D hard to call. The ends were cut back, 0 bases at V and 6 bases at J, with 1 base in the middle. Per germline, CDR1 SGHDT and CDR2 YYEEEE. This CDR3 has 11 residues. CDR3 sequence reads: CASSLANEQFF. As DNA, the CDR3 is TGTGCCAGCAGCTTGGCCAATGAGCAGTTCTTC.

The rearrangement joins TRBV4-3 to TRBJ2-1; 7 nucleotides align to TRBD2. From germline, CDR1 is LGHNA and CDR2 YSLEER. The CDR3 runs to 18 residues. V shed 1 base, J shed 3 bases, and the junction held 12 bases outside the gene matches. The CDR3 region is CASSQVPIWREGYNEQFF. In DNA, the CDR3 is TGCGCCAGCAGCCAAGTCCCCATCTGGAGGGAGGGCTACAATGAGCAGTTCTTC.

This chain connects TRBV29-1 to TRBJ1-2; D might be TRBD1 (6 bases). The CDR3 loop spans 12 amino acids. Trimming pared 8 bases from V and 7 bases from J, leaving 17 bases between. The germline V gene encodes CDR1 SQVTM and CDR2 ANQGSEA. This CDR3 is CSSVGGGGGYTF. The CDR3 coding sequence is TGCAGCTCCGTAGGGGGGGGCGGTGGCTACACCTTC.

J is TRBJ2-1 and V is TRBV5-6; 7 bases fit TRBD2. J gave up 0 bases and V 4 bases, and 13 bases lay outside the gene matches. Germline CDR1 and CDR2: SGHDT and YYEEEE. The CDR3 runs 18 residues. CDR3 in amino acids: CASSPLGGGSSSYNEQFF. The CDR3, as DNA: TGTGCCAGCAGCCCACTCGGCGGGGGATCTAGCTCCTACAATGAGCAGTTCTTC.

The chain uses TRBV28 and TRBJ1-1, with D tentatively TRBD1 (5 bases). V lost 6 bases, J lost 5 bases, and 7 bases lay in between. From germline, CDR1 is MDHEN and CDR2 SYDVKM. The CDR3 consists of 11 residues. The CDR3 protein is CASSQGTEAFF. Here the CDR3 DNA reads TGTGCCAGCAGCCAGGGTACTGAAGCTTTCTTT.

Comments on this clone: At the DNA level, this CDR3 is encoded by other sequences in the same sample as well. The chain links TRBV9 to TRBJ1-1, with unresolved D. Trimming left V 0 bases short and J 1 base short, with 7 bases between. CDR3 size: 14 residues. CDR1 and CDR2 from the germline V gene are SGDLS and YYNGEE. The CDR3 region is CASSVGAANTEAFF. The CDR3 DNA reads as TGTGCCAGCAGCGTAGGGGCAGCGAACACTGAAGCTTTCTTT.

Here the CDR3 reads CASRPSGSSTNEQFF. CDR3 in DNA: TGTGCCAGCCGCCCGAGTGGGAGCTCAACCAATGAGCAGTTCTTC. This chain links TRBV11-2 with TRBJ2-1, with a tentative D call TRBD2 (5 bases). The CDR3 totals 15 residues. CDR1 SGHAT and CDR2 FQNNGV come from the germline V gene. The ends were cut back, 8 bases at V and 6 bases at J, with 20 bases in the middle.

V gene TRBV27 combines with J gene TRBJ2-1; no clear D gene. The V and J ends lost 2 bases and 3 bases respectively, with 14 bases between them. Germline values: CDR1 MNHEY, CDR2 SMNVEV (reference sequence). The CDR3 spans 16 residues. This CDR3 reads CASSLDWPANYNEQFF. As DNA, the CDR3 is TGTGCCAGCAGTTTAGATTGGCCAGCCAACTACAATGAGCAGTTCTTC.

DNA of the CDR3: TGTGCCAGCCAGCGGGGTACAGGGTGGGGGGATCAGCCCCAGCATTTT. Translated: CASQRGTGWGDQPQHF. The chain links TRBV11-2 to TRBJ1-5; a weak D match, TRBD1 (6 bases). V lost 8 bases and J 5 bases, leaving 22 bases between the germline ends. Germline V gene sequence: CDR1 SGHAT, CDR2 FQNNGV. The CDR3 contains 16 residues.

This clone was counted between two and nine times. V usage is TRBV27 and J usage is TRBJ1-5, with D perhaps TRBD1 (5 bases). The germline V gene encodes CDR1 MNHEY and CDR2 SMNVEV (reference sequence). The CDR3 has 12 amino acids. With 4 bases removed from V and 5 bases from J, the gap between germline ends came to 6 bases. The CDR3, as DNA: TGTGCCAGCAGTTCACAGGATCAGCCCCAGCATTTT. Residues: CASSSQDQPQHF.

The V call is TRBV25-1, the J call TRBJ2-7; TRBD1 matches at 10 bases. Germline CDR1 and CDR2: MGHDK and SYGVNS. Trimming at V came to 4 bases and at J to 3 bases, leaving 0 bases not matched to a gene. This CDR3 has 13 amino acids. The DNA for the CDR3 is TGTGCCAGCAGTGGGGACAGGGGCTACGAGCAGTACTTC. This encodes CASSGDRGYEQYF.

The chain is built from TRBV6-1 and TRBJ2-7, with 7 bases that match TRBD1. Per the germline V gene, CDR1 is MNHNS and CDR2 is SASEGT. Trimming removed 1 base from V and 4 bases from J; junction bases left unmatched: 10. CDR3 length: 16 residues. CDR3 DNA sequence: TGTGCCAGCAGTGAAGACAGGGGTCTAACTTTGTACGAGCAGTACTTC. The encoded protein is CASSEDRGLTLYEQYF.

This clone came up once. V usage is TRBV13 and J usage is TRBJ2-5, with TRBD2 matching 12 bases. V dropped 4 bases and J dropped 0; count of bases not matched to a gene: 6. The CDR3 runs 17 residues. Germline CDR1 and CDR2: PRHDT and FYEKMQ (reference sequence). DNA for the CDR3: TGTGCCAGCAGCTCAAAAGGACTAGCGGGGTACCAAGAGACCCAGTACTTC. As protein: CASSSKGLAGYQETQYF. Full variable domain (rest looked up from reference TRBV13 and TRBJ2-5): AAGVIQSPRHLIKEKRETATLKCYPIPRHDTVYWYQQGPGQDPQFLISFYEKMQSDKGSIPDRFSAQQFSDYHSELNMSSLELGDSALYFCASSSKGLAGYQETQYFGPGTRLLVL.

On this clone itself: Other DNA sequences from this sample encode an identical CDR3 as well. This chain connects TRBV9 to TRBJ1-2; maybe TRBD1 (5 bases). The CDR3 has 14 residues. CDR1 and CDR2 from the germline V gene are SGDLS and YYNGEE. The ends were cut back, 0 bases at V and 1 base at J, with 7 bases in the middle. CDR3 amino acids: CASSVGGGNYGYTF. The CDR3 bases are TGTGCCAGCAGCGTAGGTGGGGGTAACTATGGCTACACCTTC.